This TCR beta chain was documented in a study of cytomegalovirus exposure and HLA in healthy donors (dated by TCRdb to about 2017). For the wider study: An earlier analysis of some 620 of the donors reported roughly 300 Gb of sequence data and 95 million to 140 million unique TCR beta sequences obtained from about 179 million T cells. To predict cytomegalovirus infection status, the study combined high-throughput TCR immunosequencing, statistical association of individual TCRs with disease status, and machine learning. Roughly 300 gigabases of sequencing data and approximately 85 million unique TCR sequences were included in an early release covering several hundred HLA-typed donors. Both class I and class II loci were covered by HLA typing, at four-digit resolution. In the later analysis, no new phenotypic data were used to find candidate immune exposures; instead, reliance was placed on TCR beta sequences and their occurrence across donors. An earlier analysis of fewer than 700 of the donors applied high-throughput TCR beta sequencing to assess whether each TCR beta V gene segment acted as functional or pseudogenic. The number of typed donors differed by locus: roughly 620-630 for A, B, C, DRB1 and DQB1; some 540 for DQA1; 606 for DPA1; and approximately 450 for DPB1. The study profiled the T cell repertoires of about 720 subjects by immunosequencing and related them to cytomegalovirus serostatus. All discovery cohort repertoires had been generated on a single sequencing platform. Genome-wide SNP genotypes for about 55% of the 666 donors were used in a later genetic analysis, which treated that subset as a discovery cohort. Because of strong linkage in the cohort, roughly five DR-DQ haplotypes were treated as single units for association and clustering. The study was designed to test whether signatures of past pathogen exposure could be identified by cataloging public T cell receptors. Of the roughly 410 genotyped donors, 65% to 90% were placed in the genetic ancestry cluster associated with self-reported Caucasian donors. Donor age, sex, ethnicity and CMV serostatus were compiled together with the repertoire data. Across 300 to 400 genotyped donors of the cohort, an average of about 240,000 unique TCR beta nucleotide sequences per donor were sequenced, and roughly a sixth of those sequences were non-productive. In a later analysis, previously published TCR beta repertoires from some 640 donors were re-analyzed and high-resolution HLA genotyping was added so that TCR occurrence patterns could be studied. Besides the first cohort of roughly 660 subjects, a separate validation cohort made up of 120 or so different subjects was used.

Remarks on this clone: This receptor's antigen is unknown. No per-base quality is available; no much larger clone lies one base away.

Results the study describes overall, beyond this receptor: HLA typing was unavailable for some donors at each locus, so association tests used only the typed subset. According to the authors, the approach could potentially be generalized to other disease states and immunological phenotypes. The earlier analysis of a few hundred of the donors excluded seventeen rarely observed V segments, including chromosome 9 orphons, because counts were too low. Compared with equally common non-associated chains, HLA-associated TCR beta chains in a later analysis were more clonally expanded and had lower generation probabilities. Linkage disequilibrium might explain the correlated functional status among segregating V segments, but an unknown experimental factor could not be ruled out. The study gave a list of under 200 TCR beta chains associated with cytomegalovirus. A cluster of highly shared sequence variants was judged likely to represent a technical artifact of the sequencing pipeline. In an earlier analysis of around 600 of the donors, most TCR beta V segments were observed in productive rearrangements about 90% or about 30% of the time, broadly matching IMGT annotations. In a later analysis, the rate of TCR association differed among HLA loci, with DRB1 alleles having the most associated TCRs and HLA-C alleles having the fewest. Most CMV-associated TCR beta chains appeared to be HLA-restricted in a later analysis, and the HLA associations seemed to be driven largely by CMV exposure. The classifier was reported to diagnose cytomegalovirus status with high specificity and sensitivity in both the original cohort and the validation cohort. Across donors, most TCR sequences were observed very rarely, whereas some public TCRs were present in many individuals. In vitro tests confirmed that a few of the cytomegalovirus-associated TCR beta chains recognize cytomegalovirus antigens. When HLA alleles, especially DR and DQ, strongly co-occurred, attributing TCR associations to individual alleles was difficult. The presence/absence analyses assumed that sequencing depth was roughly uniform across donors, and that assumption may not be true. In a later genetic analysis, fewer N-insertions in productive TCRs were reported among donors in an Asian-associated ancestry cluster than the 666-donor mean. Specific HLA alleles were associated with 18,000 or so TCR beta sequences at a false discovery rate of 0.05 in a later analysis. In a later analysis, several top co-occurrence clusters were reported to appear linked to parvovirus B19, influenza, CMV and Epstein-Barr virus. A further reported finding was that TCR beta sequences accurately predicted the HLA-A and HLA-B alleles for most subjects in the first cohort. The cohort was sequenced for TCR beta chains only, and without alpha or paired-chain data the features that could be detected were limited. Because the 87-base-pair reads could not distinguish some IMGT-functional V segments, including TRBV6-2 and TRBV6-3, those segments were excluded. Immune exposure information for the cohort was limited to CMV serostatus. In a later genetic analysis, a missense DCLRE1C variant was associated with V-gene and J-gene trimming of TCR beta chains, and the association was replicated in an independent cohort.

Library preparation employed the immunoSEQ multiplex PCR assay. A mixture of 60 forward primers for TCR Vbeta segments and 13 reverse primers for TCR Jbeta segments was used in the multiplex PCR. The CDR3 region of rearranged TCR beta genes was amplified from genomic DNA by a multiplex PCR assay. On the Illumina HiSeq System, the amplified TCR beta libraries were sequenced as 87-base-pair reads. In the source study's methods: In a later analysis, 77 million or so unique TCR beta chains were counted across the roughly 610 repertoires, and roughly 10 million of these chains were shared by at least two donors. A nearest-neighbor algorithm error-corrected the raw reads and collapsed the reads into unique sequences, merging closely related sequences to remove PCR and sequencing errors. To assign V, D and J gene segments, CDR3 sequences were aligned to IMGT reference sequences. For a sequence to be retained, a match of at least six nucleotides to both a V gene segment and a J gene segment was required. Rearrangements were classified as productive when the CDR3 lacked stop codons and remained in frame with V and J, and all other rearrangements were classified as non-productive. CDR3 was defined by IMGT convention, running from the second conserved V-encoded cysteine to the conserved J-encoded phenylalanine. The earlier analysis of roughly 590 of the donors excluded any sequence lacking an unambiguous match to a single V gene segment. In an earlier analysis of some 590 of the donors, a V segment was called functional when productive rearrangements were above 56.7%, and segregating when the standard deviation between donors exceeded 5%. To diagnose cytomegalovirus status from the catalog of TCR beta chain sequences, a statistical classification framework was built. In a later analysis, V and J genes were assigned by comparing TCR nucleotide sequences against IMGT/GENE-DB human TR gene sequences. The TCRdist pipeline was used in a later analysis to assign CDR3 sequences and most-parsimonious VDJ recombination scenarios. In a later analysis, every TCR beta chain was defined by the combination of its CDR3 amino acid sequence and its V-gene family, and reads without a unique V-gene family were dropped. To address suspected cross-contamination and a sequencing artifact, a later analysis removed 550 to 750 highly shared, low-generation-probability nucleotide sequences. In a later analysis, a clonal expansion index was calculated for each public chain from normalized within-repertoire ranks of inferred template counts. In a later analysis, generation probabilities were computed with a VDJ recombination model fitted to out-of-frame rearrangements, and the resulting probabilities were checked against IGoR. In a later analysis, hypergeometric tests were used to score TCR-TCR, TCR-HLA and TCR-CMV co-occurrence, with a repertoire-size bias correction applied to TCR pairs. A later analysis estimated false discovery rates by permuting HLA or CMV assignments 20 times. In a later analysis, co-occurring TCRs were grouped with DBSCAN, and TCRdist sequence similarity was added when clustering was performed within HLA-allele-positive subsets. For co-occurrence clustering, repertoires with fewer than 30,000 or more than 120,000 public chains were excluded, along with 5 or 6 repertoires with anomalous nucleotide sharing. Here the immuneACCESS table is served through TCRdb, limited to in-frame sequences with V and J called. Missing clones are a known gap in these copies; in checked studies unresolved V genes cover under half, and the rest lacks a known reason. V, J and clone size are those of that table, while D and trimming were read from the DNA. The table for this sample lists 120,000 to 150,000 clones; around a tenth of them were counted only once. 1.8% of the sample is in the top ten clones.

Based on the germline V gene, the CDR1 and CDR2 sequences are SGDLS and YYNGEE. The V and J ends are trimmed by 3 bases and 4 bases, leaving 11 bases between them. The CDR3 has 14 amino acids, counting the end cysteine and phenylalanine. Kept here is only the CDR3 DNA, which spans 42 bases and is read in frame from base 1. In total, approximately 610 healthy bone marrow donors made up the cohort. At the time of sampling, all cohort members were nominally healthy, though unrecorded immune exposures were likely present. The donor was CMV seronegative and was included in the group of several hundred seronegative cohort members. Every donor gave a peripheral blood sample, and the peripheral blood mononuclear cells from that sample were used for TCR beta sequencing. The Qiagen DNeasy Blood Extraction Kit was used to extract genomic DNA from the blood cell samples.

The chain couples TRBV9 to TRBJ2-1, and TRBD2 may be the D gene, going by 7 matching bases. This TCR was recovered from a male donor in good health and CMV-seronegative. Material for sequencing was PBMCs. The CDR3: CASSGGGVYNEQFF. The bases read TGTGCCAGCAGCGGAGGGGGGGTATACAATGAGCAGTTCTTC.